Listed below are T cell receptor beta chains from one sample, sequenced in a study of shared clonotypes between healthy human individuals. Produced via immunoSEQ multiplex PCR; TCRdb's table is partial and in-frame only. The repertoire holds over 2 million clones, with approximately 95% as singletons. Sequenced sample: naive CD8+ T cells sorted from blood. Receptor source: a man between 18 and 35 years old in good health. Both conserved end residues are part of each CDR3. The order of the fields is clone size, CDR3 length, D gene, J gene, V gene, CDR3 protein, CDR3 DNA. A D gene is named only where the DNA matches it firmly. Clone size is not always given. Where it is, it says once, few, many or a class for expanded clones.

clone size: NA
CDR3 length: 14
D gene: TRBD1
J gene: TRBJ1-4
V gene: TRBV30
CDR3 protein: CAWSDGQGVEKLFF
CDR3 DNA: TGTGCCTGGAGTGATGGACAGGGGGTCGAAAAACTGTTTTTT

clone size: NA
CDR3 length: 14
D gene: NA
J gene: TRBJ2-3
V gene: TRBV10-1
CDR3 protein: CASSESYDTDTQYF
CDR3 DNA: TGCGCCAGCAGTGAGTCCTATGACACAGATACGCAGTATTTT

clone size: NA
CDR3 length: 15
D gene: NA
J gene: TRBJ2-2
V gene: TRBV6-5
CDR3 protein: CASSRWQGDTGELFF
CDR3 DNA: TGTGCCAGCAGCCGCTGGCAGGGTGACACCGGGGAGCTGTTTTTT

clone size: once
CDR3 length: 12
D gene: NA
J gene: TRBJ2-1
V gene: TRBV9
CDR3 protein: CASSVLESEQFF
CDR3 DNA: TGTGCCAGCAGCGTTCTAGAATCTGAGCAGTTCTTC

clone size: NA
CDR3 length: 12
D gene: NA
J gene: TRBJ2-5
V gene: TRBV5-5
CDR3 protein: CASSHREETQYF
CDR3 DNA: TGTGCCAGCAGCCACAGGGAGGAGACCCAGTACTTC

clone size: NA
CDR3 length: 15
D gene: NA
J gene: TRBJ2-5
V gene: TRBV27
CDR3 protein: CASSYGVADQETQYF
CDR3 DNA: TGTGCCAGCAGTTATGGGGTAGCAGACCAAGAGACCCAGTACTTC

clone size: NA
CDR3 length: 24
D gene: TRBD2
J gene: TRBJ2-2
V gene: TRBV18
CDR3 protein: CASSPDTKRQRWETSGSLHGELFF
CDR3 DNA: TGTGCCAGCTCACCCGATACAAAACGCCAGCGATGGGAAACTAGCGGGAGCCTGCACGGGGAGCTGTTTTTT

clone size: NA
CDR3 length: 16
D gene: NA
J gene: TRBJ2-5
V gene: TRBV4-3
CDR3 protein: CASSQDYGPQWETQYF
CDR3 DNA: TGCGCCAGCAGCCAAGATTACGGTCCACAATGGGAGACCCAGTACTTC

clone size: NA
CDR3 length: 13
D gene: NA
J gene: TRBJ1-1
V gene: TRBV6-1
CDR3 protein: CASSQGLKGEAFF
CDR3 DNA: TGTGCCAGCAGCCAAGGACTAAAGGGTGAAGCTTTCTTT

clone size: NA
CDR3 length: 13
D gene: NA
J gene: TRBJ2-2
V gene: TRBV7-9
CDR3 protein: CASSRGYTGELFF
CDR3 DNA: TGTGCCAGCAGCAGAGGGTATACCGGGGAGCTGTTTTTT

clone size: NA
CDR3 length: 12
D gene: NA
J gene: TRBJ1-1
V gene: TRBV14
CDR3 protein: CASSRTRNEAFF
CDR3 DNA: TGTGCCAGCAGCCGCACCCGGAACGAAGCTTTCTTT

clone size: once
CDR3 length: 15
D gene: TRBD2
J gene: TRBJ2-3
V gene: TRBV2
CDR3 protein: CASSDGLAGVDTQYF
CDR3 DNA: TGTGCCAGCAGTGACGGACTAGCGGGAGTCGATACGCAGTATTTT

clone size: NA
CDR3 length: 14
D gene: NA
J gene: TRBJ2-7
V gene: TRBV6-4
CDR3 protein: CASSITGSGDEQYF
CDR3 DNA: TGTGCCAGCAGTATAACAGGGAGCGGCGACGAGCAGTACTTC

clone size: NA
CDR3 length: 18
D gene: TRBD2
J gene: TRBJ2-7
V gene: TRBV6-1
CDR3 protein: CASSEFSAGTSGIYEQYF
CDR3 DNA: TGTGCCAGCAGTGAATTTTCCGCCGGGACTAGCGGGATCTACGAGCAGTACTTC

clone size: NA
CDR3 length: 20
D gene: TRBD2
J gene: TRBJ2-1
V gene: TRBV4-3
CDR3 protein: CASSRYRDAGLAGEFSEQFF
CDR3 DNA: TGCGCCAGCAGCCGCTACCGGGACGCCGGACTAGCGGGAGAGTTTAGTGAGCAGTTCTTC

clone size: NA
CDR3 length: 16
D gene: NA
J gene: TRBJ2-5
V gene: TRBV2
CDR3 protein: CASSDPAEEYQETQYF
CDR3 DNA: TGTGCCAGCAGTGATCCTGCAGAAGAGTACCAAGAGACCCAGTACTTC

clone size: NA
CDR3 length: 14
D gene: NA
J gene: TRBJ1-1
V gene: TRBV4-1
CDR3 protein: CASSQAQGSTEAFF
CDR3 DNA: TGCGCCAGCAGCCAAGCTCAGGGCAGTACTGAAGCTTTCTTT

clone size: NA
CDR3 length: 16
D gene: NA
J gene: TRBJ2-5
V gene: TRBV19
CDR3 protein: CASSYPNGRGRETQYF
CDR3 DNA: TGTGCCAGTAGCTATCCTAATGGGCGGGGACGAGAGACCCAGTACTTC

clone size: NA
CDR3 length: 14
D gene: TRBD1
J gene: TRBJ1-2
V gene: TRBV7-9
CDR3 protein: CASSWRGQIYGYTF
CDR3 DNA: TGTGCCAGCAGCTGGAGGGGACAGATCTATGGCTACACCTTC

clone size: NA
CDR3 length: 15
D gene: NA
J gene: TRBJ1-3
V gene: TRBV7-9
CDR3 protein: CASSFVLYSGNTIYF
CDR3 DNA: TGTGCCAGCAGCTTTGTACTGTACTCTGGAAACACCATATATTTT

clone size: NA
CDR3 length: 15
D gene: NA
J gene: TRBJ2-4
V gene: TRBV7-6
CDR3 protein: CASSPSRSSKNIQYF
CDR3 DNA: TGTGCCAGCAGCCCCAGTAGGAGCTCCAAAAACATTCAGTACTTC

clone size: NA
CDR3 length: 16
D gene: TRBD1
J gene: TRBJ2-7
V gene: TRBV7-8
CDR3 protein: CASSLALEGAHHEQYF
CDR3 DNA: TGTGCCAGCAGCTTAGCGTTAGAGGGGGCGCATCACGAGCAGTACTTC

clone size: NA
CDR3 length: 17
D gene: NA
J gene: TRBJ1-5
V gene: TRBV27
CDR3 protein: CASSPSGGFYSNQPQHF
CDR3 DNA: TGTGCCAGCAGTCCTTCGGGGGGGTTCTATAGCAATCAGCCCCAGCATTTT